This T cell receptor beta chain was found in a study of OX40 agonist ivuxolimab in advanced cancers. Germline assignment: CDR1 SSHAT and CDR2 FNYEAQ (reference sequence). The CDR3 consists of 13 residues. V dropped 5 bases and J dropped 5; count of bases not matched to a gene: 3. The data were produced by immunoSEQ multiplex PCR, yet TCRdb's version contains in-frame clones alone and is incomplete. The table includes about 71,000 clones, around 80% detected once. This rearrangement joins TRBV7-7 to TRBJ2-1; 7 bases are a match to TRBD1. The sequenced sample was CD4+ or CD8+ T cells sorted from blood, obtained in a trial of the OX40 agonist ivuxolimab. This receptor was taken from an adult with an advanced solid tumor such as melanoma, head and neck, liver or kidney cancer. The CDR3 coding sequence is TGTGCCAGCAGCCGGGGACAGAACAATGAGCAGTTCTTC. This sequence encodes CASSRGQNNEQFF.